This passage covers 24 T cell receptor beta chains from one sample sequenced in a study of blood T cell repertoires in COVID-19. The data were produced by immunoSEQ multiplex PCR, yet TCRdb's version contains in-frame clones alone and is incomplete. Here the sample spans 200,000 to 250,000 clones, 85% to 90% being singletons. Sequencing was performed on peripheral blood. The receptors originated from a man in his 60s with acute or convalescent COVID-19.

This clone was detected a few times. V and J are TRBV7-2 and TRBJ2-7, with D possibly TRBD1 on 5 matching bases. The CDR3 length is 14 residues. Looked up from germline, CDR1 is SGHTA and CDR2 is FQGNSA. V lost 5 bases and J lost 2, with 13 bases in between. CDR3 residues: CASSHPGQAYEQYF. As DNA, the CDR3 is TGTGCCAGCAGCCATCCAGGACAAGCCTACGAGCAGTACTTC.

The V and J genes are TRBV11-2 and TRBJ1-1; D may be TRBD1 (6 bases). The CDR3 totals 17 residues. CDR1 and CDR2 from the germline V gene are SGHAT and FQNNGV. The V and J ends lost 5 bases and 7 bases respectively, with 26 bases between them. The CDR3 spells CASSPIRGARTLGEAFF. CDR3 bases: TGTGCCAGCAGCCCGATCCGGGGGGCGAGGACACTCGGTGAAGCTTTCTTT.

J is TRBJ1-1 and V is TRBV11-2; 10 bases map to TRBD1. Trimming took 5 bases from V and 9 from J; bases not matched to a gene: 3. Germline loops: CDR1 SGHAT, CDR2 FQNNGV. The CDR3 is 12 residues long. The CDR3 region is CASSMGQGKAFF. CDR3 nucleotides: TGTGCCAGCAGCATGGGACAGGGGAAAGCTTTCTTT. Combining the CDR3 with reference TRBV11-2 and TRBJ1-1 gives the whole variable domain EAGVAQSPRYKIIEKRQSVAFWCNPISGHATLYWYQQILGQGPKLLIQFQNNGVVDDSQLPKDRFSAERLKGVDSTLKIQPAKLEDSAVYLCASSMGQGKAFFGQGTRLTVV.

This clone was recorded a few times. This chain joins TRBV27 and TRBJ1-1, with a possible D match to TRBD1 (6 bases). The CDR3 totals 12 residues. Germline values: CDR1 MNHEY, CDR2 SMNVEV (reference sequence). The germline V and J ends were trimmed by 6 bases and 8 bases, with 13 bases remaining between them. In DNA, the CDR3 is TGTGCCAGCAGCAGATCGACAGGCGAAGCTTTCTTT. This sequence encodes CASSRSTGEAFF.

Here the CDR3 DNA reads TGTGCCAGCAGCTTAGGTGTTCTCAGGCATGGCTACACCTTC. Residues: CASSLGVLRHGYTF. The chain employs TRBV7-9 and TRBJ1-2; D is undetermined. The CDR3 is 14 amino acids. The germline V gene encodes CDR1 SEHNR and CDR2 FQNEAQ (reference sequence). Trimming left V 1 base short and J 6 bases short, with 12 bases between. Combining the CDR3 with reference TRBV7-9 and TRBJ1-2 gives the whole variable domain DTGVSQNPRHKITKRGQNVTFRCDPISEHNRLYWYRQTLGQGPEFLTYFQNEAQLEKSRLLSDRFSAERPKGSFSTLEIQRTEQGDSAMYLCASSLGVLRHGYTFGSGTRLTVV.

The CDR3 loop reads CASSVVRDNGGYTF. CDR3 sequence (DNA): TGTGCCAGCAGTGTGGTCAGGGATAATGGTGGCTACACCTTC. V and J are TRBV2 and TRBJ1-2; weak D call: TRBD1 (5 bases). CDR3 size: 14 residues. Per the germline V gene, CDR1 is SNHLY and CDR2 is FYNNEI. With 4 bases removed from V and 7 bases from J, the gap between germline ends came to 16 bases.

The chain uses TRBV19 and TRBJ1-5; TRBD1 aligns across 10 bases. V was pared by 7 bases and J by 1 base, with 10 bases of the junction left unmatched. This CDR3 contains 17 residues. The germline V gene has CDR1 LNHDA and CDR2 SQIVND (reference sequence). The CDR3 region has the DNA TGTGCCAGTACCAGTGGGGACAGGGGATCAAGCAATCAGCCCCAGCATTTT. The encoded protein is CASTSGDRGSSNQPQHF.

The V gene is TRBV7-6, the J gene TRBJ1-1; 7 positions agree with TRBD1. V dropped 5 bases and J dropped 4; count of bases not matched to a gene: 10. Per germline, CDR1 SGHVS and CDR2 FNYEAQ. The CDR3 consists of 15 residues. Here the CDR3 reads CASSPGTALGTEAFF. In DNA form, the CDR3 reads TGTGCCAGCAGCCCAGGGACAGCACTGGGCACTGAAGCTTTCTTT.

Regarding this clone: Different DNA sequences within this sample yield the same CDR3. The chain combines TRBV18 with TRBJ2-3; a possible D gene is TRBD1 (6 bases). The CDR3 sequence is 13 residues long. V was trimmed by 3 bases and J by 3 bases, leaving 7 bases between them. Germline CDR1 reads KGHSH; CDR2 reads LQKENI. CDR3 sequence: CASSPRGTDTQYF. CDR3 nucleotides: TGTGCCAGCTCACCGAGGGGGACAGATACGCAGTATTTT.

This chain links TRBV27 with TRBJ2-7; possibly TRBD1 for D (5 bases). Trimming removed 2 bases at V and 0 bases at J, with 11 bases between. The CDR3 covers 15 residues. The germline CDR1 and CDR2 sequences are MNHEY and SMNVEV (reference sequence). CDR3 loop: CASSLRQGSSYEQYF. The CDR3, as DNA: TGTGCCAGCAGTTTACGGCAGGGCAGCTCCTACGAGCAGTACTTC.

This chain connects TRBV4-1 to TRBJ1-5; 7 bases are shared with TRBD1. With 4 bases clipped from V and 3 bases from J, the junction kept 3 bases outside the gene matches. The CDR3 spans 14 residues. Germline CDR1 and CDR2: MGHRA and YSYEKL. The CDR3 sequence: CASSLDRDNQPQHF. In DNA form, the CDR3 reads TGCGCCAGCAGCCTAGACAGGGACAATCAGCCCCAGCATTTT.

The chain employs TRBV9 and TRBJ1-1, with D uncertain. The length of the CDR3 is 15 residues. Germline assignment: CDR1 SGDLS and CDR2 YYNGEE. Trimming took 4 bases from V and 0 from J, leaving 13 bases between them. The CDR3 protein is CASSPRTALNTEAFF. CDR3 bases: TGTGCCAGCAGCCCCCGTACAGCTCTGAACACTGAAGCTTTCTTT.

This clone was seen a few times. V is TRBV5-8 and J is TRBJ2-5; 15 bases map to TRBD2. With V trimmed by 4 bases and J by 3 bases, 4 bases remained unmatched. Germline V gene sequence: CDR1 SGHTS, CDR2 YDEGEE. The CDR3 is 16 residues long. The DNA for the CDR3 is TGTGCCAGCAGCAGTGGGACTAGCGGGGGGAAAGAGACCCAGTACTTC. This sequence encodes CASSSGTSGGKETQYF.

CDR3 in DNA: TGTGCCAGCTCCGAGACAGTGTCCACTGAAGCTTTCTTT. Translation: CASSETVSTEAFF. V usage is TRBV18 and J usage is TRBJ1-1; D is possibly TRBD1 (5 bases). In germline, CDR1 is KGHSH, CDR2 LQKENI. The CDR3 length is 13 residues. The germline V and J ends were trimmed by 6 bases and 4 bases, with 12 bases remaining between them.

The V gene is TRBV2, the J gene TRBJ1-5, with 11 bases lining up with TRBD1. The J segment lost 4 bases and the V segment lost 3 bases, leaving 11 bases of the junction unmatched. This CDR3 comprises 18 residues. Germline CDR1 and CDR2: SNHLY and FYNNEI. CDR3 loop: CASSEGQGDVYGNQPQHF. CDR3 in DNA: TGTGCCAGCAGTGAGGGACAGGGGGACGTTTACGGAAATCAGCCCCAGCATTTT.

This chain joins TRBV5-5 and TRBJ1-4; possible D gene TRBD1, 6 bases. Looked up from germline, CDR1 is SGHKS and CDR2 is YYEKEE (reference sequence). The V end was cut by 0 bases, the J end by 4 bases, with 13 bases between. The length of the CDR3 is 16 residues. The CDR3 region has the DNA TGTGCCAGCAGCTTGGAACCGGGACAACATAATGAAAAACTGTTTTTT. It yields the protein CASSLEPGQHNEKLFF.

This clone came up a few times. This chain's CDR3 is CASSTRTGSNYGYTF. The CDR3 nucleotides read TGTGCCAGCAGCACCCGGACAGGGTCGAACTATGGCTACACCTTC. V is TRBV7-2 and J is TRBJ1-2, with TRBD1 matching 8 bases. V was pared by 5 bases and J by 2 bases, with 7 bases of the junction left unmatched. Germline values: CDR1 SGHTA, CDR2 FQGNSA. The CDR3 spans 15 residues.

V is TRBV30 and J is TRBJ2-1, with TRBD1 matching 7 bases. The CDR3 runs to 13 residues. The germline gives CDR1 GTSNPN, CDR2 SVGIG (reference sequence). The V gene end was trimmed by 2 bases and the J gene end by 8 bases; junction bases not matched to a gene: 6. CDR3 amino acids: CAWSLTGEHEQFF. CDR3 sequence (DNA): TGTGCCTGGAGTCTTACAGGGGAACATGAGCAGTTCTTC.

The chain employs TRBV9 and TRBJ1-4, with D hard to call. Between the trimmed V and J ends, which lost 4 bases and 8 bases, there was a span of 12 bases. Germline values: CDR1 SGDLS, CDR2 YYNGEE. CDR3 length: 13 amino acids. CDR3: CASSPLRGEKLFF. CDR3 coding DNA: TGTGCCAGCAGCCCTCTGAGAGGGGAAAAACTGTTTTTT.

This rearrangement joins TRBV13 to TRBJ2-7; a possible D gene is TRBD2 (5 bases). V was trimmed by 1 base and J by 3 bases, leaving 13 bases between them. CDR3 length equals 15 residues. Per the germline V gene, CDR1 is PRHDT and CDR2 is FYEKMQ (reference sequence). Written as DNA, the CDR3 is TGTGCCAGCAGCTTAGAGGGTAGCGATAACTACGAGCAGTACTTC. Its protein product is CASSLEGSDNYEQYF.

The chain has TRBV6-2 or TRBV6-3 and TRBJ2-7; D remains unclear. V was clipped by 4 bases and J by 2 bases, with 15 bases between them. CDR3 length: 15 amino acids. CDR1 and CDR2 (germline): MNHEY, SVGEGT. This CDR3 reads CASSFAKKPTYEQYF. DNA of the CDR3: TGTGCCAGCAGTTTTGCGAAGAAACCGACCTACGAGCAGTACTTC.

CDR3 protein: CASSVAQGEAFF. The CDR3 DNA is TGTGCCAGCAGCGTAGCACAGGGTGAAGCTTTCTTT. The chain couples TRBV9 to TRBJ1-1; tentative D call: TRBD1 (6 bases). CDR1 SGDLS and CDR2 YYNGEE come from the germline V gene. The CDR3 length is 12 residues. The V gene lost 0 bases and the J gene lost 7 bases, with 7 bases spanning the gap. The entire variable domain, with the rest obtained from reference TRBV9 and TRBJ1-1, is as follows: DSGVTQTPKHLITATGQRVTLRCSPRSGDLSVYWYQQSLDQGLQFLIQYYNGEERAKGNILERFSAQQFPDLHSELNLSSLELGDSALYFCASSVAQGEAFFGQGTRLTVV.

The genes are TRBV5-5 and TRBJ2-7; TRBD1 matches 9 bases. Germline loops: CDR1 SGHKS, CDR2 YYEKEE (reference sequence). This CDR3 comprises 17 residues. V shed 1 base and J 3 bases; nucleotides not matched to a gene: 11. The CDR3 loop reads CASSLTDRGGGFYEQYF. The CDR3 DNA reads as TGTGCCAGCAGCTTGACGGACAGGGGCGGGGGTTTCTACGAGCAGTACTTC.

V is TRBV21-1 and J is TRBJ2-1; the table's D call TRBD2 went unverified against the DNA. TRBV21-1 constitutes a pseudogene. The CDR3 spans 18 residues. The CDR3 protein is CASSKARASGGVYNEQFF. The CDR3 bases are TGTGCCAGCAGCAAAGCGAGGGCTAGCGGGGGGGTCTACAATGAGCAGTTCTTC.